A selection of T cell receptor beta chains follows, all from one sample in a study of T cell responses to AZD1222 COVID-19 vaccine. The data were produced by immunoSEQ multiplex PCR, yet TCRdb's version contains in-frame clones alone and is incomplete. Here the sample spans 140,000 or so clones, 91% being singletons. The sequenced sample was peripheral blood, obtained 28 days after the second dose of the MenACWY control vaccine. Receptors originate from an adult who received the MenACWY meningococcal vaccine as a control. Each CDR3 is given with its conserved first and last residue. A D gene is named only where the DNA matches it firmly. Size is omitted from some rows. Given values are once, few, many or a class for expanded clones.

v_call: TRBV19
j_call: TRBJ2-2
d_call: TRBD1
clone_size: NA
cdr3_aa: CASRDRANTGELFF
cdr3_nt: TGTGCCAGTAGGGACAGGGCGAACACCGGGGAGCTGTTTTTT

v_call: TRBV7-5
j_call: TRBJ2-2
d_call: NA
clone_size: once
cdr3_aa: CVRSLDPEGTGELFF
cdr3_nt: TGTGTCAGAAGCTTAGATCCTGAGGGCACCGGGGAGCTGTTTTTT

v_call: TRBV19
j_call: TRBJ1-5
d_call: TRBD1
clone_size: NA
cdr3_aa: CASSIRTGGQYSNQPQHF
cdr3_nt: TGTGCCAGTAGTATCCGGACAGGGGGCCAATATAGCAATCAGCCCCAGCATTTT

v_call: TRBV7-3
j_call: TRBJ2-7
d_call: NA
clone_size: NA
cdr3_aa: CASTITGYEQYF
cdr3_nt: TGTGCCAGCACCATAACGGGTTACGAGCAGTACTTC

v_call: TRBV18
j_call: TRBJ2-5
d_call: NA
clone_size: NA
cdr3_aa: CASSQGSRETQYF
cdr3_nt: TGTGCCAGCTCACAGGGGAGCAGAGAGACCCAGTACTTC

v_call: TRBV12-3/TRBV12-4
j_call: TRBJ1-5
d_call: NA
clone_size: NA
cdr3_aa: CASSPDLDVIIFF
cdr3_nt: TGTGCCAGCAGCCCCGATCTTGACGTAATAATTTTTTTT

v_call: TRBV5-1
j_call: TRBJ1-3
d_call: NA
clone_size: few
cdr3_aa: CASSLGTDGNTIYF
cdr3_nt: TGCGCCAGCAGCTTGGGGACAGATGGAAACACCATATATTTT

v_call: TRBV5-8
j_call: TRBJ2-5
d_call: TRBD1
clone_size: NA
cdr3_aa: CASSLAGQGLQETQYF
cdr3_nt: TGTGCCAGCAGCTTGGCCGGACAGGGCCTACAAGAGACCCAGTACTTC

v_call: TRBV5-1
j_call: TRBJ2-2
d_call: NA
clone_size: NA
cdr3_aa: CASSQPQSNTGELFF
cdr3_nt: TGCGCCAGCAGCCAGCCCCAATCGAACACCGGGGAGCTGTTTTTT

v_call: TRBV18
j_call: TRBJ1-4
d_call: NA
clone_size: once
cdr3_aa: CASSPPGTTTNEKLFF
cdr3_nt: TGTGCCAGCTCACCACCAGGGACTACAACTAATGAAAAACTGTTTTTT

v_call: TRBV11-2
j_call: TRBJ2-1
d_call: TRBD2
clone_size: NA
cdr3_aa: CASSHAGGPGSGLNEQFF
cdr3_nt: TGTGCCAGCAGCCATGCGGGGGGGCCTGGGTCTGGCTTGAATGAGCAGTTCTTC

v_call: TRBV6-2/TRBV6-3
j_call: TRBJ2-1
d_call: NA
clone_size: NA
cdr3_aa: CASSSTGGRYNEQFF
cdr3_nt: TGTGCCAGCAGTTCCACGGGGGGCCGGTACAATGAGCAGTTCTTC

v_call: TRBV7-2
j_call: TRBJ1-2
d_call: NA
clone_size: few
cdr3_aa: CASSLGGGTGGYTF
cdr3_nt: TGTGCCAGCAGCTTAGGGGGGGGCACAGGGGGCTACACCTTC

v_call: TRBV29-1
j_call: TRBJ2-5
d_call: NA
clone_size: NA
cdr3_aa: CSVDPGQGGQTQYF
cdr3_nt: TGCAGCGTTGATCCCGGGCAAGGTGGGCAGACCCAGTACTTC

v_call: TRBV29-1
j_call: TRBJ2-2
d_call: NA
clone_size: NA
cdr3_aa: CSVVGPATNTGELFF
cdr3_nt: TGCAGCGTTGTAGGGCCCGCCACGAACACCGGGGAGCTGTTTTTT

v_call: TRBV19
j_call: TRBJ1-2
d_call: TRBD1
clone_size: NA
cdr3_aa: CASSTGTAENYGYTF
cdr3_nt: TGTGCCAGTAGTACAGGGACAGCTGAAAACTATGGCTACACCTTC

v_call: TRBV6-1
j_call: TRBJ1-2
d_call: NA
clone_size: NA
cdr3_aa: CASSEAGPPEIYGYTF
cdr3_nt: TGTGCCAGCAGTGAAGCTGGGCCCCCGGAGATCTATGGCTACACCTTC

v_call: TRBV7-2
j_call: TRBJ2-3
d_call: NA
clone_size: once
cdr3_aa: CASSLDSGSTDTQYF
cdr3_nt: TGTGCCAGCAGCTTAGACTCAGGGAGCACAGATACGCAGTATTTT

v_call: TRBV19
j_call: TRBJ1-4
d_call: TRBD1
clone_size: NA
cdr3_aa: CACNGGQGHEKLFF
cdr3_nt: TGTGCCTGCAATGGGGGACAGGGTCATGAAAAACTGTTTTTT

v_call: TRBV3-1/TRBV3-2
j_call: TRBJ2-1
d_call: NA
clone_size: NA
cdr3_aa: CASSQVGGSGRLSSYNEQFF
cdr3_nt: TGTGCCAGCAGCCAAGTGGGGGGCAGTGGCCGGCTAAGCTCCTACAATGAGCAGTTCTTC

v_call: TRBV29-1
j_call: TRBJ2-7
d_call: TRBD1
clone_size: NA
cdr3_aa: CSVVQGGLSYEQYF
cdr3_nt: TGCAGCGTCGTACAGGGGGGACTCTCCTACGAGCAGTACTTC

v_call: TRBV18
j_call: TRBJ2-5
d_call: NA
clone_size: NA
cdr3_aa: CASSPLQETQYF
cdr3_nt: TGTGCCAGCTCACCGCTGCAAGAGACCCAGTACTTC

v_call: TRBV2
j_call: TRBJ2-7
d_call: TRBD2
clone_size: NA
cdr3_aa: CASTRTSGVYYEQYF
cdr3_nt: TGTGCCAGCACCCGAACTAGCGGGGTTTACTACGAGCAGTACTTC

v_call: TRBV27
j_call: TRBJ1-1
d_call: NA
clone_size: NA
cdr3_aa: CASSFAVPGTEAFF
cdr3_nt: TGTGCCAGCAGTTTTGCCGTTCCCGGAACTGAAGCTTTCTTT

v_call: TRBV7-2
j_call: TRBJ2-3
d_call: NA
clone_size: NA
cdr3_aa: CASSPRTVSTDTQYF
cdr3_nt: TGTGCCAGCAGCCCCCGGACAGTCAGCACAGATACGCAGTATTTT

v_call: TRBV7-9
j_call: TRBJ1-1
d_call: NA
clone_size: NA
cdr3_aa: CASSQKQATTEAFF
cdr3_nt: TGTGCCAGCAGCCAAAAACAGGCCACCACTGAAGCTTTCTTT

v_call: TRBV29-1
j_call: TRBJ2-1
d_call: NA
clone_size: NA
cdr3_aa: CSANWGLSYNEQFF
cdr3_nt: TGCAGCGCTAACTGGGGGTTGTCCTACAATGAGCAGTTCTTC

v_call: TRBV2
j_call: TRBJ2-3
d_call: NA
clone_size: once
cdr3_aa: CASSDRVVTDTQYF
cdr3_nt: TGTGCCAGCAGTGACAGGGTGGTCACAGATACGCAGTATTTT

v_call: TRBV25-1
j_call: TRBJ2-1
d_call: NA
clone_size: NA
cdr3_aa: CASSERKGMRDEQFF
cdr3_nt: TGTGCCAGCAGTGAAAGGAAGGGAATGCGGGATGAGCAGTTCTTC

v_call: TRBV5-6
j_call: TRBJ2-5
d_call: NA
clone_size: NA
cdr3_aa: CASSSAGGQETQYF
cdr3_nt: TGTGCCAGCAGCTCCGCCGGGGGTCAGGAGACCCAGTACTTC

v_call: TRBV5-6
j_call: TRBJ1-5
d_call: TRBD1
clone_size: NA
cdr3_aa: CASSSGTGLKNQPQHF
cdr3_nt: TGTGCCAGCAGCTCCGGGACAGGGTTGAAAAATCAGCCCCAGCATTTT